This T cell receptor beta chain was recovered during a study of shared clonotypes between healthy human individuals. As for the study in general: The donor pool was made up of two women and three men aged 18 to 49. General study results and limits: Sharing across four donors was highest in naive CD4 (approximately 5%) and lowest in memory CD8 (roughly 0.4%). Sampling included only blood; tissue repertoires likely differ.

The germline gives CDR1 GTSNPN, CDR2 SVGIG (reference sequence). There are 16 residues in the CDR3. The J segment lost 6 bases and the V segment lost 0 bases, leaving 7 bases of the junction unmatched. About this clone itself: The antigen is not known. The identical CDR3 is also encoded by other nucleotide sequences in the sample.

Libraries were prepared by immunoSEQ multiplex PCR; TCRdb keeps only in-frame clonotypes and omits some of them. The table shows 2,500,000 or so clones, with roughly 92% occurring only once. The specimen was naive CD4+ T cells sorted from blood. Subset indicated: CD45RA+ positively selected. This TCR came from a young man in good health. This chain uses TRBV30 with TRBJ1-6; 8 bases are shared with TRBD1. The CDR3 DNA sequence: TGTGCCTGGAGTGTATTAGGACAGGGCATTAATTCACCCCTCCACTTT. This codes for CAWSVLGQGINSPLHF.